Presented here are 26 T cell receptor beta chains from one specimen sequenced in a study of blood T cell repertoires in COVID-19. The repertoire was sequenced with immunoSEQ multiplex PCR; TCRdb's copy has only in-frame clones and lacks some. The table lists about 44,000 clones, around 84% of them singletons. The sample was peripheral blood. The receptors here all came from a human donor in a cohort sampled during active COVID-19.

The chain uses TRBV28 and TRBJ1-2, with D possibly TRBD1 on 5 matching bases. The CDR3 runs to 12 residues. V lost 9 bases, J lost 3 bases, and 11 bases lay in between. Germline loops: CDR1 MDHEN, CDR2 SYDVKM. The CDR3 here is CASAWGDYGYTF. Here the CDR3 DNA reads TGTGCCAGTGCATGGGGGGACTATGGCTACACCTTC.

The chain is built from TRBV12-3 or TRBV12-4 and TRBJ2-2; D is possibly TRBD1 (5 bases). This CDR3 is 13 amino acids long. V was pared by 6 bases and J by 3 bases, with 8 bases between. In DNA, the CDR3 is TGTGCCAGCAGAAAACAGGACACCGGGGAGCTGTTTTTT. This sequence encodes CASRKQDTGELFF.

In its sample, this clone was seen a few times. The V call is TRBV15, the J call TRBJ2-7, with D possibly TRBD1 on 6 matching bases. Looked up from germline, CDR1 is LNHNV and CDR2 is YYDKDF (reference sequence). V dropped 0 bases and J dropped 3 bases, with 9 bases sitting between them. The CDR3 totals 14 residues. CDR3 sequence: CATSRDRTVYEQYV. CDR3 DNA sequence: TGTGCCACCAGCAGAGATCGGACAGTCTACGAGCAGTACGTC.

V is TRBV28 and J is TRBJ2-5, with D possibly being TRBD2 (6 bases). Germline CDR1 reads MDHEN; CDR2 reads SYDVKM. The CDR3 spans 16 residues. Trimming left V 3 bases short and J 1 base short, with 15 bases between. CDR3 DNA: TGTGCCAGCAGTTTTTATGTAGCGGAGCCCCAAGAGACCCAGTACTTC. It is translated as CASSFYVAEPQETQYF.

The DNA of the CDR3 is TGTGCCAGCAGACGAGGACAGAATACCTACGAGCAGTACGTC. Translated, it gives CASRRGQNTYEQYV. The chain recombines TRBV27 with TRBJ2-7; D is perhaps TRBD1 (6 bases). CDR1 MNHEY and CDR2 SMNVEV come from the germline V gene (reference sequence). The CDR3 contains 14 residues. Trimming removed 6 bases from V and 2 bases from J, with 14 bases in between.

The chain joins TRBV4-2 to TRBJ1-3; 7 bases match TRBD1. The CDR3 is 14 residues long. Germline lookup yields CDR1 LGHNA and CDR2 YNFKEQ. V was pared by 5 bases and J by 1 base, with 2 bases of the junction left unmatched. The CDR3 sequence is CASSLTGSGNTIYF. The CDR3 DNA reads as TGTGCCAGCAGCTTGACAGGGTCTGGAAACACCATATATTTT.

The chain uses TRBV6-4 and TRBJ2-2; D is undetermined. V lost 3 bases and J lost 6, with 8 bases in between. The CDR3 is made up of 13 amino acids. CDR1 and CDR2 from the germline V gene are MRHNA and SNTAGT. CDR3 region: CASSELSAGELFF. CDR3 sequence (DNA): TGTGCCAGCAGTGAGTTAAGCGCCGGGGAGCTGTTTTTT.

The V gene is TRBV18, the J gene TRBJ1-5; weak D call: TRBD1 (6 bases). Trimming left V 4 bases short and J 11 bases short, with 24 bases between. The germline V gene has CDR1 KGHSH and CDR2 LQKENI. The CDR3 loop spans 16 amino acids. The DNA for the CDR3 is TGTGCCAGCTCACACCTACGACAGGTGGCACAGGGAGCCCAGCATTTT. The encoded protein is CASSHLRQVAQGAQHF.

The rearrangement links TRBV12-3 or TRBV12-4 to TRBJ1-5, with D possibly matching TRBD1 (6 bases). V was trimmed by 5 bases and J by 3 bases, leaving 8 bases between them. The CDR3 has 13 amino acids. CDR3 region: CASSRTVNQPQHF. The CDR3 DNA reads TGTGCCAGCAGTCGGACAGTCAATCAGCCCCAGCATTTT.

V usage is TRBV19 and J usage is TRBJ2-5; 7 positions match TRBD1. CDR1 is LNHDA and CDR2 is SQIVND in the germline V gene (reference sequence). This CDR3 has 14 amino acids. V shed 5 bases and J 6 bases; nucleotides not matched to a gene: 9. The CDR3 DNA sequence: TGTGCCAGTAGTTTCGGGACAGCTCTACAGACCCAGTACTTC. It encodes CASSFGTALQTQYF.

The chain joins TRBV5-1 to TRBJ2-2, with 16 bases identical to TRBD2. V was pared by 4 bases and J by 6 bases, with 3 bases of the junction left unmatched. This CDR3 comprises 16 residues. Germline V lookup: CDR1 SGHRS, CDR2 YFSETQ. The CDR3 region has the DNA TGCGCCAGCAGCGGGACTAGCGGGGGGGCGCCCGGGGAGCTGTTTTTT. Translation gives CASSGTSGGAPGELFF.

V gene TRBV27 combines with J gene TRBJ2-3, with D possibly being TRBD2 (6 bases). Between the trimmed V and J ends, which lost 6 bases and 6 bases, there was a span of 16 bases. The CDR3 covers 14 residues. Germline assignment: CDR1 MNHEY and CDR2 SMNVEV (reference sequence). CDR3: CASSQGGRGDTQYF. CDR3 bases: TGTGCCAGCAGCCAAGGAGGTCGGGGGGATACGCAGTATTTT.

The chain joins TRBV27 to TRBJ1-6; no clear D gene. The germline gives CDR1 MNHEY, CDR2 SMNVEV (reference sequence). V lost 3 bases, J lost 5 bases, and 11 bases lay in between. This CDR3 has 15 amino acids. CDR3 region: CASSFRRVHNSPLHF. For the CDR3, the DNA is TGTGCCAGCAGTTTTCGGAGGGTACATAATTCACCCCTCCACTTT.

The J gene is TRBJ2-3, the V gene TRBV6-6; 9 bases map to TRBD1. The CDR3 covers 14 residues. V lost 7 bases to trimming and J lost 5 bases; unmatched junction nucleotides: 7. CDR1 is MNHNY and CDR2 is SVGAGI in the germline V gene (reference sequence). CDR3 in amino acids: CASTKDRGGDTQYF. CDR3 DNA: TGTGCCAGCACCAAGGACAGGGGAGGAGATACGCAGTATTTT.

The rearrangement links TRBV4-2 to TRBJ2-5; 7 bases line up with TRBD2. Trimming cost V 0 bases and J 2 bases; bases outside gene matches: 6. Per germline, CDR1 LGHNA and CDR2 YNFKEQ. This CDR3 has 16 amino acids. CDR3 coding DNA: TGTGCCAGCAGCCAAGATTTGGAGGGAGGGCAAGAGACCCAGTACTTC. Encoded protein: CASSQDLEGGQETQYF.

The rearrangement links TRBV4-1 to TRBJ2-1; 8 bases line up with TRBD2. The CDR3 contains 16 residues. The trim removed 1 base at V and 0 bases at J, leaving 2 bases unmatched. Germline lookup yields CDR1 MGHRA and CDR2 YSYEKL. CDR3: CASSQVLAGSYNEQFF. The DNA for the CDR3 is TGCGCCAGCAGCCAAGTTCTAGCGGGCTCCTACAATGAGCAGTTCTTC.

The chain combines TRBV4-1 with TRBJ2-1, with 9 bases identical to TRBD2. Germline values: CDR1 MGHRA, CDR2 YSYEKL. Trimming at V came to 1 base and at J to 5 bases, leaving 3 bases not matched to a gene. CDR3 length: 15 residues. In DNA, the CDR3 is TGCGCCAGCAGCCAAGGTCCTAGCGGGGACAATGAGCAGTTCTTC. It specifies CASSQGPSGDNEQFF.

This chain's CDR3 is CASSEGTGGGEQYV. CDR3 coding DNA: TGTGCCAGCAGTGAAGGGACAGGGGGCGGCGAGCAGTACGTC. The rearrangement links TRBV6-1 to TRBJ2-7, with TRBD1 matching 11 bases. CDR3 size: 14 residues. Germline CDR1 MNHNS, CDR2 SASEGT. J was trimmed by 6 bases and V by 1 base; bases with no gene match: 2.

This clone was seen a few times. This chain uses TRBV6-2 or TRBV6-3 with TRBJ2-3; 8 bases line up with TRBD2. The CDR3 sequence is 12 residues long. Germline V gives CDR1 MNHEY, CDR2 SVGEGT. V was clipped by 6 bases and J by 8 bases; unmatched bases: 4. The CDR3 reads CASSPGGLTQYF. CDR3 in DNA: TGTGCCAGCAGCCCGGGGGGGCTTACGCAGTATTTT.

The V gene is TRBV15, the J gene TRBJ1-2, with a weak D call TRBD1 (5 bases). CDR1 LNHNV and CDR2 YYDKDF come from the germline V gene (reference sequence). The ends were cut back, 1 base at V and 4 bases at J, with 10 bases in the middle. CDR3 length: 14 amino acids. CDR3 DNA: TGTGCCACCAGCAGAGGGTCAGGGCCCTATGGCTACACCTTC. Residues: CATSRGSGPYGYTF.

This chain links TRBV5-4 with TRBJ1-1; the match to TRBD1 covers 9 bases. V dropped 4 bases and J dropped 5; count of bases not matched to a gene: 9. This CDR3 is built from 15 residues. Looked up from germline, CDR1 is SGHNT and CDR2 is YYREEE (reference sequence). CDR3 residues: CASSTQGAVWTEAFF. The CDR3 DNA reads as TGTGCCAGCAGCACACAGGGGGCGGTTTGGACTGAAGCTTTCTTT.

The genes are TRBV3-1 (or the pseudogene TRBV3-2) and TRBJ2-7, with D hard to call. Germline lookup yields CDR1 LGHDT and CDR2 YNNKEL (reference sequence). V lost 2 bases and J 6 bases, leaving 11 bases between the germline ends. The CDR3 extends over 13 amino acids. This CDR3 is CASSQHVDSEQYV. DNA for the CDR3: TGTGCCAGCAGCCAACATGTAGATAGCGAGCAGTACGTC.

CDR3 nucleotide sequence: TGTGCCAGCAGTGCCGGGGGAGCGGAATATGAGCAGTTCTTC. It codes for CASSAGGAEYEQFF. The genes are TRBV2 and TRBJ2-1, with D possibly TRBD2 on 6 matching bases. Germline assignment: CDR1 SNHLY and CDR2 FYNNEI. Between the trimmed V and J ends, which lost 4 bases and 8 bases, there was a span of 15 bases. The CDR3 contains 14 residues.

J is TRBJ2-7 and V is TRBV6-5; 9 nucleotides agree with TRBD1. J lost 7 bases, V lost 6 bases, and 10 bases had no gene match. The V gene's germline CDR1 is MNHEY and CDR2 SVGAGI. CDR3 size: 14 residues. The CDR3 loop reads CASSLGQGVREQYF. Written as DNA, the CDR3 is TGTGCCAGCAGCTTGGGACAGGGAGTGCGGGAGCAGTACTTC.

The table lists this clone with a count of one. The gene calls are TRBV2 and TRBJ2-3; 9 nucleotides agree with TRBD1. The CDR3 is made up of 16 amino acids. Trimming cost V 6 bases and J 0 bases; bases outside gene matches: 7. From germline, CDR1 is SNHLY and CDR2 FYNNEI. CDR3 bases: TGTGCCAGCAGATCCACCGGGACAGGGAGCACAGATACGCAGTATTTT. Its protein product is CASRSTGTGSTDTQYF.

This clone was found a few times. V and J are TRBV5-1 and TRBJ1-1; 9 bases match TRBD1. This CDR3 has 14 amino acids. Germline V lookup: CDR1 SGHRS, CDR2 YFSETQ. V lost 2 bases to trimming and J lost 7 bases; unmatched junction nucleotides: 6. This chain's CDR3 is CASSLAQGAVEAFF. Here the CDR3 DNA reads TGCGCCAGCAGCTTAGCACAGGGGGCTGTTGAAGCTTTCTTT.